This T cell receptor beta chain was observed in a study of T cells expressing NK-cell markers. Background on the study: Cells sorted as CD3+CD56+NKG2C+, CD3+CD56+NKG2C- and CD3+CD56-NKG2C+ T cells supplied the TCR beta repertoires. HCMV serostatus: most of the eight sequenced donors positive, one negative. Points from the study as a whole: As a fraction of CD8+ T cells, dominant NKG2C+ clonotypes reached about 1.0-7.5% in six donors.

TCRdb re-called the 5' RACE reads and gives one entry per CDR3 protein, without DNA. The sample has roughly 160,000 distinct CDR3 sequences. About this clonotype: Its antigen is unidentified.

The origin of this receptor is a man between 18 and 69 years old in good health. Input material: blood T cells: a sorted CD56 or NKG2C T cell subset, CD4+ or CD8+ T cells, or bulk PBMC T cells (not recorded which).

This CDR3 is CSAITYGGWGNEQFF. The genes are TRBV20-1 and TRBJ2-1; TCRdb's D gene call, TRBD2, goes unchecked for lack of DNA. Germline V gene sequence: CDR1 DFQATT, CDR2 SNEGSKA (reference sequence). This CDR3 comprises 15 residues.